This is a list of T cell receptor beta chains from one sample in a study of T cells in Graves' hyperthyroidism and ophthalmopathy. TCRdb ran MiXCR on the multiplex PCR reads and lists one entry per CDR3 protein. Of around 800,000 distinct CDR3 sequences listed, over 35% were seen once; the top ten hold roughly 8.3%. The sequenced sample was blood. These receptors came from a young man with Graves' hyperthyroidism. Each CDR3 is given with its conserved first and last residue. The D gene is left open where the match is weak. Size is stated for part of the rows, as once, few or many counts, or as a class when the clone is expanded.

clone size: .
V gene: TRBV25-1
J gene: TRBJ1-6
D gene: .
CDR3 length: 16
CDR3 DNA: TGTGCCAGTAGGACGGCCTCCGGGACGGATAATTCACCCCTCCACTTT
CDR3 protein: CASRTASGTDNSPLHF

clone size: few
V gene: TRBV2
J gene: TRBJ2-7
D gene: .
CDR3 length: 12
CDR3 DNA: TGTGCCAGCACGTCCCGTCCCTACGAGCAGTACTTC
CDR3 protein: CASTSRPYEQYF

clone size: .
V gene: TRBV29-1
J gene: TRBJ2-7
D gene: TRBD1
CDR3 length: 14
CDR3 DNA: TGCAGCGTTGAAAGTGGACAGGGACTCGACGAGCAGTACTTC
CDR3 protein: CSVESGQGLDEQYF

clone size: many
V gene: TRBV2
J gene: TRBJ1-4
D gene: TRBD1
CDR3 length: 13
CDR3 DNA: TGTGCCGACCGCCGGACAGGGGGCGGAAAACTGTTTTTT
CDR3 protein: CADRRTGGGKLFF

clone size: many
V gene: TRBV2
J gene: TRBJ2-7
D gene: .
CDR3 length: 11
CDR3 DNA: TGTGCCAGCCAACTAGGGGTCGAGCAGTACTTC
CDR3 protein: CASQLGVEQYF

clone size: .
V gene: TRBV7-8
J gene: TRBJ1-2
D gene: .
CDR3 length: 15
CDR3 DNA: TGTGCCAGCAGCCCTGTAGTCTGGGAAGTTAGTGGCTACACCTTC
CDR3 protein: CASSPVVWEVSGYTF

clone size: many
V gene: TRBV7-9
J gene: TRBJ1-1
D gene: .
CDR3 length: 16
CDR3 DNA: TGTGCCAGCAGCTCAACCAGGGACATGTTGAACACTGAAGCTTTCTTT
CDR3 protein: CASSSTRDMLNTEAFF

clone size: .
V gene: TRBV5-1
J gene: TRBJ1-1
D gene: .
CDR3 length: 13
CDR3 DNA: TGCGCCAGCAGCCAAAAGGGACCCACTGAAGCTTTCTTT
CDR3 protein: CASSQKGPTEAFF

clone size: few
V gene: TRBV6-4
J gene: TRBJ1-5
D gene: .
CDR3 length: 15
CDR3 DNA: TGTGCCAGCAGTTCTCCGCAATATAGCAATCAGCCCCAGCATTTT
CDR3 protein: CASSSPQYSNQPQHF

clone size: few
V gene: TRBV20-1
J gene: TRBJ2-7
D gene: .
CDR3 length: 13
CDR3 DNA: TGCAGTGTTATTCGAGACGAGACCTACGAGCAGTACTTC
CDR3 protein: CSVIRDETYEQYF

clone size: .
V gene: TRBV5-4
J gene: TRBJ1-3
D gene: TRBD1
CDR3 length: 15
CDR3 DNA: TGTGCCAGCAGCTACGCGGGAGGGGGCACAAACACCATATATTTT
CDR3 protein: CASSYAGGGTNTIYF

clone size: many
V gene: TRBV5-1
J gene: TRBJ1-2
D gene: .
CDR3 length: 13
CDR3 DNA: TGCGCCAGCAGCTTCGCGGGGGACTATGGCTACACCTTC
CDR3 protein: CASSFAGDYGYTF

clone size: .
V gene: TRBV10-3
J gene: TRBJ2-7
D gene: TRBD1
CDR3 length: 14
CDR3 DNA: TGTGCCATCAGCCTTGGACAGGGGGCCTACGAGCAGTACTTC
CDR3 protein: CAISLGQGAYEQYF

clone size: few
V gene: TRBV9
J gene: TRBJ1-2
D gene: .
CDR3 length: 13
CDR3 DNA: TGTGCCAGCAGCCAACCAACGCACTATGGCTACACCTTC
CDR3 protein: CASSQPTHYGYTF

clone size: .
V gene: TRBV2
J gene: TRBJ1-4
D gene: .
CDR3 length: 13
CDR3 DNA: TGTGCCAGCTTTCCAGGGTCGAATGAAAAACTGTTTTTT
CDR3 protein: CASFPGSNEKLFF

clone size: many
V gene: TRBV10-2
J gene: TRBJ2-7
D gene: .
CDR3 length: 12
CDR3 DNA: TGCGCCAGCAGTAGGGGAGCGGAGGGGCAGTACTTC
CDR3 protein: CASSRGAEGQYF

clone size: .
V gene: TRBV20-1
J gene: TRBJ2-7
D gene: TRBD2
CDR3 length: 13
CDR3 DNA: TGCAGTGCTAGGGGGGGGACTGGGCACGAGCAGTACTTC
CDR3 protein: CSARGGTGHEQYF

clone size: .
V gene: TRBV20-1
J gene: TRBJ2-7
D gene: .
CDR3 length: 13
CDR3 DNA: TGCAGAGCTGAAACCCAGGACAGCTACGAGCAGTACTTC
CDR3 protein: CRAETQDSYEQYF

clone size: .
V gene: TRBV29-1
J gene: TRBJ2-5
D gene: .
CDR3 length: 11
CDR3 DNA: TGCAGCGTTGACTGGGCAGAGACCCAGTACTTC
CDR3 protein: CSVDWAETQYF

clone size: many
V gene: TRBV2
J gene: TRBJ2-2
D gene: TRBD1
CDR3 length: 15
CDR3 DNA: TGTGCCAGCAGTGAGCCCGGGACAGGCACCGGGGAGCTGTTTTTT
CDR3 protein: CASSEPGTGTGELFF

clone size: .
V gene: TRBV11-1
J gene: TRBJ1-2
D gene: TRBD1
CDR3 length: 14
CDR3 DNA: TGTGCCAGCAGCATAGGACAGGCCGGCTATGGCTACACCTTC
CDR3 protein: CASSIGQAGYGYTF

clone size: few
V gene: TRBV9
J gene: TRBJ2-7
D gene: .
CDR3 length: 14
CDR3 DNA: TGTGCCAGCAGCGTCGACATTACCTCCTACGAGCAGTACTTC
CDR3 protein: CASSVDITSYEQYF

clone size: .
V gene: TRBV7-2
J gene: TRBJ1-6
D gene: .
CDR3 length: 16
CDR3 DNA: TGTGCCAGCAGCTTTACGTTTGGTGCCTATAATTCACCCCTCCACTTT
CDR3 protein: CASSFTFGAYNSPLHF

clone size: few
V gene: TRBV4-1
J gene: TRBJ2-5
D gene: TRBD1
CDR3 length: 17
CDR3 DNA: TGCGCCAGCAGCATACAGGGGCACCCAACTATTGGGGAGACCCAGTACTTC
CDR3 protein: CASSIQGHPTIGETQYF

clone size: few
V gene: TRBV6-5
J gene: TRBJ2-7
D gene: TRBD2
CDR3 length: 15
CDR3 DNA: TGTGCCAGCAGCTCCTGGGGCGGGAGTTCCTACGAGCAGTACTTC
CDR3 protein: CASSSWGGSSYEQYF

clone size: .
V gene: TRBV5-1
J gene: TRBJ2-2
D gene: .
CDR3 length: 15
CDR3 DNA: TGCGCCAGCAGCTTGGACAGGGTGGCCACCGGGGAGCTGTTTTTT
CDR3 protein: CASSLDRVATGELFF

clone size: .
V gene: TRBV10-3
J gene: TRBJ1-5
D gene: .
CDR3 length: 15
CDR3 DNA: TGTGCCATCAGTGAGATTGGAAGCTCCGTGGGGCCCCAGCATTTT
CDR3 protein: CAISEIGSSVGPQHF